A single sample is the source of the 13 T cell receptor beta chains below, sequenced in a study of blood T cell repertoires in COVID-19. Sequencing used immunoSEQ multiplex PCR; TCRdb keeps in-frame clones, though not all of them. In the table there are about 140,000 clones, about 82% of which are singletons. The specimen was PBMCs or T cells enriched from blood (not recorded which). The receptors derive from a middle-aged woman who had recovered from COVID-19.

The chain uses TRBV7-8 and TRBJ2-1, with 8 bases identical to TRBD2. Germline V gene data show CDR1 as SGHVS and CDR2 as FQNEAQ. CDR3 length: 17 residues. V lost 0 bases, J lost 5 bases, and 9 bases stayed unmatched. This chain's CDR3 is CASSLARLARRDNEQFF. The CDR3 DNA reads TGTGCCAGCAGCTTAGCGAGACTAGCGAGAAGAGACAATGAGCAGTTCTTC. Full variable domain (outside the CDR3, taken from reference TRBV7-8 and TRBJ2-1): GAGVSQSPRYKVAKRGQDVALRCDPISGHVSLFWYQQALGQGPEFLTYFQNEAQLDKSGLPSDRFFAERPEGSVSTLKIQRTQQEDSAVYLCASSLARLARRDNEQFFGPGTRLTVL.

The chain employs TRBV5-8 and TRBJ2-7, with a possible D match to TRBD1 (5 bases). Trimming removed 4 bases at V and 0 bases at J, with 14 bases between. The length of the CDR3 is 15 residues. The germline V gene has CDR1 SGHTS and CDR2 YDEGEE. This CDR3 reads CASSNPRQGSYEQYF. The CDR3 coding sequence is TGTGCCAGCAGCAATCCGAGGCAGGGCTCCTACGAGCAGTACTTC.

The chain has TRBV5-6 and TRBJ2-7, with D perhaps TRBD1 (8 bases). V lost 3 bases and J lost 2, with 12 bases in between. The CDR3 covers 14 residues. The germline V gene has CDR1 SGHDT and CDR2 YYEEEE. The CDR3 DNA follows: TGTGCCAGCAGCTGGGGGGGACAGGCCTACGAGCAGTACTTC. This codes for CASSWGGQAYEQYF.

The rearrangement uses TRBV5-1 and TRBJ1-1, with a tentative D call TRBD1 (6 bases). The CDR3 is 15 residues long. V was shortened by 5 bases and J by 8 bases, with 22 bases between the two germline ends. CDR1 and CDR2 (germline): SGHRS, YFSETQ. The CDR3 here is CASSPRLDSKGEAFF. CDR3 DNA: TGCGCCAGCAGTCCAAGGTTGGACAGCAAAGGAGAAGCTTTCTTT.

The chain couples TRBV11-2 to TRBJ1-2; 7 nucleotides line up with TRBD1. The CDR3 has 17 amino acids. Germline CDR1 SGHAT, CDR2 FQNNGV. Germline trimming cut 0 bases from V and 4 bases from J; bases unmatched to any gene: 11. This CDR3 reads CASSLDGGSGGSYGYTF. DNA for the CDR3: TGTGCCAGCAGCTTAGATGGAGGTTCAGGGGGTAGCTATGGCTACACCTTC.

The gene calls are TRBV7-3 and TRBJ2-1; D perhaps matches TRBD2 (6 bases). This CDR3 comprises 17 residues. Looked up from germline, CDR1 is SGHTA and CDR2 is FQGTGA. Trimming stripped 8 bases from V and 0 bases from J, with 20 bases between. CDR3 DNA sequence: TGTGCCAGCGGTCGGGGGTCCCTAGATAGCTCCTACAATGAGCAGTTCTTC. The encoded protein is CASGRGSLDSSYNEQFF.

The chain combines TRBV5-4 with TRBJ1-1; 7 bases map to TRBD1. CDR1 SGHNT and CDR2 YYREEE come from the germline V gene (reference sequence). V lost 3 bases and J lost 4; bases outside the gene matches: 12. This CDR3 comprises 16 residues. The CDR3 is CASSSGSTGLGTEAFF. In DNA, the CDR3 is TGTGCCAGCAGCTCGGGATCGACAGGGCTTGGCACTGAAGCTTTCTTT.

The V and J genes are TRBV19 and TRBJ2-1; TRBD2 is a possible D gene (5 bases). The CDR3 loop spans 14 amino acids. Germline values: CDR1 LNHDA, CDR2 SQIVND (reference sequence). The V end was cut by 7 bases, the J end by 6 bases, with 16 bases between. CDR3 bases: TGTGCCAGTAAGGAGTCGCTAGCCGGCAATGAGCAGTTCTTC. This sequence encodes CASKESLAGNEQFF.

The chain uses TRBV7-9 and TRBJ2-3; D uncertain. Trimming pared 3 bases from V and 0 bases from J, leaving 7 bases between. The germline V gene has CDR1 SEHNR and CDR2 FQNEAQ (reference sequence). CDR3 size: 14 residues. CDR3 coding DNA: TGTGCCAGCAGCTTTTCCCCGAGCACAGATACGCAGTATTTT. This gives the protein CASSFSPSTDTQYF.

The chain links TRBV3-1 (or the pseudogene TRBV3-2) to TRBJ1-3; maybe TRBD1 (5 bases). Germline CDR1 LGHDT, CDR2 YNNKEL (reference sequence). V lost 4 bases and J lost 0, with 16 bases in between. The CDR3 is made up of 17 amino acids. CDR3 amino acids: CASSLGTGALSGNTIYF. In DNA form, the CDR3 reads TGTGCCAGCAGCCTCGGAACAGGTGCGCTCTCTGGAAACACCATATATTTT.

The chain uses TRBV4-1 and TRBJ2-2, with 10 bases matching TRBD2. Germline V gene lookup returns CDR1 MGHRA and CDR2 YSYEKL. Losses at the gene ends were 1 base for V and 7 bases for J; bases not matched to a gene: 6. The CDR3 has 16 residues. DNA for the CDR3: TGCGCCAGCAGCCAAGGGAAGCGGGGGGGCATCGGGGAGCTGTTTTTT. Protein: CASSQGKRGGIGELFF.

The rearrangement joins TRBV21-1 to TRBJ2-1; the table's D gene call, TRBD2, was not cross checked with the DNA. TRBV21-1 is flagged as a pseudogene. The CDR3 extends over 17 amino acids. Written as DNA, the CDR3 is TGTGCCAGCAGCATAAGCCAGCGCCACCCCCCCTACAATGAGCAGTTCTTC. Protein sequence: CASSISQRHPPYNEQFF.

The CDR3 nucleotides are TGTGCCAGCATAAAGACAGGGGGCTACGAGCAGTACTTC. This sequence encodes CASIKTGGYEQYF. V gene TRBV6-5 combines with J gene TRBJ2-7; TRBD1 agrees at 9 bases. The ends lost 7 bases at V and 3 bases at J; junction bases unmatched: 4. The V gene's germline CDR1 is MNHEY and CDR2 SVGAGI. The CDR3 extends over 13 amino acids.